The next 17 T cell receptor beta chains were all read from a single sample in a study of tumor-infiltrating lymphocytes in primary liver carcinoma. Taking about 17-31 mg of unsorted bulk tissue, the authors co-extracted RNA and DNA. With a constant-region primer, TCR beta cDNA was made from approximately 450 ng of total RNA. The TCR beta library was amplified through three nested multiplex PCR rounds in a modified ARM-PCR procedure. With TRBV1-TRBV30 forward primers and a C-beta reverse primer, the first two PCR rounds were run for approximately 10 cycles each. TCRdb reprocessed the multiplex PCR reads with MiXCR, giving one entry per CDR3 protein. This sample has around 80,000 distinct CDR3 sequences, with roughly 71% found just once. Sequencing input: tumor-adjacent normal liver tissue. All receptors come from a man aged 40-49 years with primary liver carcinoma and hepatitis B virus infection.

This chain links TRBV7-8 with TRBJ2-3; possible D gene TRBD2, 6 bases. CDR3 length equals 13 residues. Germline assignment: CDR1 SGHVS and CDR2 FQNEAQ. The chain's CDR3 is CTIWEVDEDTQYF. In nucleotides, the CDR3 is TGTACCATCTGGGAGGTGGACGAGGATACGCAGTATTTT.

The sample holds one count of this clonotype. CDR3 residues: CASSGDFQGLSQHF. CDR3 sequence (DNA): TGTGCCAGCAGTGGAGATTTCCAGGGTCTGTCCCAGCATTTT. V is TRBV2 and J is TRBJ1-5; D may be TRBD1 (5 bases). The V gene's germline CDR1 is SNHLY and CDR2 FYNNEI. This CDR3 has 14 residues. V lost 4 bases and J 11 bases, leaving 18 bases between the germline ends. Based on the CDR3 plus reference TRBV2 and TRBJ1-5, the full variable domain is EPEVTQTPSHQVTQMGQEVILRCVPISNHLYFYWYRQILGQKVEFLVSFYNNEISEKSEIFDDQFSVERPDGSNFTLKIRSTKLEDSAMYFCASSGDFQGLSQHFGDGTRLSIL.

This clonotype was counted a few times. The junction does not match germline at one end; this may be a read error. The V call is TRBV2, the J call TRBJ2-7; 10 bases map to TRBD2. The CDR3 runs 15 residues. Germline loops: CDR1 SNHLY, CDR2 FYNNEI. The CDR3, as DNA: TGTGCCAGCAGGGAGGGACTAGCGAGAACCTACGAGCAGGACTTC. It specifies CASREGLARTYEQDF.

For this clonotype: Given the absence of the conserved phenylalanine or tryptophan at the CDR3 end, a read error is likely. No DNA is shown, since the ends of the CDR3 on it are uncertain; the CDR3 is the one TCRdb lists. CDR3 amino acids: CASRSRDSAHRETQYL. The chain uses TRBV11-2 and TRBJ2-5; the listed D gene, TRBD2, was not tested against the DNA. CDR1 and CDR2 from the germline V gene are SGHAT and FQNNGV. The CDR3 length is 16 residues, termini included.

This clonotype has ten or more counts. The chain links TRBV11-2 to TRBJ2-7, with D hard to call. The V end was cut by 4 bases, the J end by 6 bases, with 19 bases between. The CDR3 totals 15 residues. Germline V gene data show CDR1 as SGHAT and CDR2 as FQNNGV. The CDR3 is CASSSGRPYAREQYF. Written as DNA, the CDR3 is TGTGCCAGCAGCTCCGGACGGCCTTACGCGCGCGAGCAGTACTTC.

In regard to this clonotype: The junction departs from the called germline gene at one end, perhaps through a read error. The CDR3, as DNA: TGTGTCAGCAGTGATGGGCAGGTGGACACTGAAGCTTTCTTT. As protein: CVSSDGQVDTEAFF. The chain recombines TRBV6-1 with TRBJ1-1; no firm D call. This CDR3 is 14 amino acids long. Per germline, CDR1 MNHNS and CDR2 SASEGT.

Ten or more counts support this clonotype. The rearrangement uses TRBV29-1 and TRBJ2-7; D possibly corresponds to TRBD2 (5 bases). Trimming cost V 3 bases and J 6 bases, with 12 bases left between them. Germline CDR1 SQVTM, CDR2 ANQGSEA. This CDR3 comprises 12 residues. CDR3 nucleotides: TGCAGCGTTGAGGCCGGGGTGGGCGAGCAGTACTTC. Protein product: CSVEAGVGEQYF.

There are a few counts of this clonotype. Possible read error: a much larger clone is one base away. The chain recombines TRBV11-1 with TRBJ2-1; no definite D call. Germline V gene data show CDR1 as SGHAT and CDR2 as FQDESV (reference sequence). CDR3 length: 16 amino acids. V was clipped by 5 bases and J by 0 bases, with 14 bases between them. The CDR3 sequence is CASSPRAADSYNEQFF. For the CDR3, the DNA is TGTGCCAGCAGCCCCCGGGCGGCGGACTCCTACAATGAGCAGTTCTTC.

As concerns this clonotype: This clone may be a read error of a much larger clone one base away. The genes are TRBV29-1 and TRBJ2-5; tentative D call: TRBD2 (5 bases). The CDR3 length is 14 residues. The germline V gene has CDR1 SQVTM and CDR2 ANQGSEA. V shed 0 bases and J shed 5 bases, with 13 bases lying between them. The DNA for the CDR3 is TGCAGCGTTGAAGATAAGGCTAGCTGGGAGACCCAGTACTTC. It encodes CSVEDKASWETQYF.

J is TRBJ1-1 and V is TRBV5-1; 8 nucleotides line up with TRBD1. The CDR3 sequence is 19 residues long. The V gene end was trimmed by 2 bases and the J gene end by 4 bases; junction bases not matched to a gene: 19. The V gene's germline CDR1 is SGHRS and CDR2 YFSETQ. CDR3 in DNA: TGCGCCAGCAGCTTCGGGACAGGAATCTCAAAGGCATGGATCACTGAAGCTTTCTTT. This encodes CASSFGTGISKAWITEAFF.

To note about this clonotype: An end of the junction differs from the germline gene, which may be a read error. The chain employs TRBV6-5 and TRBJ1-3; no definite D call. The CDR3 runs to 16 residues. Germline CDR1 reads MNHEY; CDR2 reads SVGAGI. In nucleotides, the CDR3 is TGTGCCAGTAGTTGCTCCCGCCAGAGCTCTGGAAACACCATATATTTT. Translation gives CASSCSRQSSGNTIYF.

A word on this clonotype: One junction end disagrees with the germline gene, perhaps due to a read error. The chain joins TRBV29-1 to TRBJ2-5, with D possibly TRBD2 on 5 matching bases. Germline assignment: CDR1 SQVTM and CDR2 ANQGSEA. The length of the CDR3 is 12 residues. The CDR3 DNA is TGTAGCGTTCCACTGGACGTGGAGACCCAGTACTTC. This encodes CSVPLDVETQYF.

Turning to this clonotype: A read error is possible here, since a much larger clone lies one base away. This chain links TRBV11-2 with TRBJ2-3; D is possibly TRBD2 (5 bases). This CDR3 is built from 14 residues. The germline V gene has CDR1 SGHAT and CDR2 FQNNGV. CDR3 sequence reads: CASSLVGSTVTQYF. DNA of the CDR3: TGTGCCAGCAGCTTAGTTGGGAGCACAGTTACGCAGTATTTT.

In this sample, this clonotype turned up a few times. This clone may be a read error of a much larger clone one base away. The rearrangement links TRBV29-1 to TRBJ1-1, with D uncertain. CDR1 and CDR2 (germline): SQVTM, ANQGSEA. The CDR3 is made up of 15 amino acids. Trimming shortened V by 4 bases and J by 1 base, and 16 bases separated the two germline ends. CDR3 loop: CSVAPGWGTNTEAFF. The CDR3 DNA follows: TGCAGCGTTGCCCCGGGATGGGGAACGAACACTGAAGCTTTCTTT.

On this clonotype itself: A much more abundant neighbour one base away suggests this may be a read error. This chain links TRBV5-8 with TRBJ2-1; TRBD2 matches at 12 bases. The CDR3 is 16 residues long. Germline V gene sequence: CDR1 SGHTS, CDR2 YDEGEE. V shed 0 bases, J shed 7 bases, and the junction held 5 bases outside the gene matches. CDR3: CASSLGLAGVRNEQFF. The CDR3 DNA is TGTGCCAGCAGCTTGGGACTAGCGGGAGTGAGGAATGAGCAGTTCTTC.

As for this clonotype: The CDR3 ends on some other residue instead of the conserved phenylalanine or tryptophan, so this is likely a read error. The chain carries TRBV25-1 and TRBJ2-2; 7 bases line up with TRBD1. The CDR3 contains 16 residues. The germline CDR1 and CDR2 sequences are MGHDK and SYGVNS. Here the CDR3 reads CASCEGQYKDAGELFL. The CDR3 DNA sequence: TGTGCCAGCTGTGAGGGACAGTACAAGGACGCCGGGGAGCTGTTTCTT.

This clonotype was recorded a few times. It may be a read error: a sequence one base away is much more abundant. CDR3 amino acids: CVSRGYTF. The DNA of the CDR3 is TGTGTCAGCAGGGGCTACACCTTC. V gene TRBV6-5 combines with J gene TRBJ1-2, with no clear D. The CDR3 runs 8 residues. The V gene's germline CDR1 is MNHEY and CDR2 SVGAGI.